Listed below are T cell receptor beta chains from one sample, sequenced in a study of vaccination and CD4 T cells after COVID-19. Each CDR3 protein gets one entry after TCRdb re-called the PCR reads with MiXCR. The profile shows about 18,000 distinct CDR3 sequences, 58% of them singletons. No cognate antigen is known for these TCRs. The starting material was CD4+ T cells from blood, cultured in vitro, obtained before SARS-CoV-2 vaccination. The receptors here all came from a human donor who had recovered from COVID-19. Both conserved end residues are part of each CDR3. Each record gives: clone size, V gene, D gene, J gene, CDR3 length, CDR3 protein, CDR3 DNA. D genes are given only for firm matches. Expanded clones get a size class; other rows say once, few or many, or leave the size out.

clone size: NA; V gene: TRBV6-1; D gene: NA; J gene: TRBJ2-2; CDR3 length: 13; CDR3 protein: CASPGENTGELFF; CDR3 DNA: TGTGCCAGTCCCGGGGAGAACACCGGGGAGCTGTTTTTT
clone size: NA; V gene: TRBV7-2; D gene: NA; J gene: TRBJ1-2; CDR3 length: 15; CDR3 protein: CASSLAAGSDYGYTF; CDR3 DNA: TGTGCCAGCAGCTTAGCGGCGGGATCTGACTATGGCTACACCTTC
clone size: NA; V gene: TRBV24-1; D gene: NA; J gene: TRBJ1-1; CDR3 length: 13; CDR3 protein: CATSDLKGTEAFF; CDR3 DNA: TGTGCCACCAGTGATTTGAAGGGTACTGAAGCTTTCTTT
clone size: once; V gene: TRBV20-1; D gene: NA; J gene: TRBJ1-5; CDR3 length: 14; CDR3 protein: CSAKGQLGNQPQHF; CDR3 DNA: TGCAGTGCTAAAGGACAGTTGGGCAATCAGCCCCAGCATTTT
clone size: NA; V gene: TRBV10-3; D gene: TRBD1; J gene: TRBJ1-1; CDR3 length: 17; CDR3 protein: CAISESRQGAPRAEAFF; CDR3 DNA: TGTGCCATCAGTGAGTCCCGACAGGGGGCGCCGAGGGCTGAAGCTTTCTTT
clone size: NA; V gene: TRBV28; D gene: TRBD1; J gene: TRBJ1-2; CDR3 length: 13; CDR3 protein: CAIAGQGIYGYTF; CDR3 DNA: TGTGCCATAGCGGGACAGGGTATTTACGGCTACACCTTC
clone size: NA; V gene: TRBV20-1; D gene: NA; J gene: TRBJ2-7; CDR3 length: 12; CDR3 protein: CSAPGPSYEQYF; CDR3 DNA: TGCAGTGCTCCGGGACCATCCTACGAGCAGTACTTC
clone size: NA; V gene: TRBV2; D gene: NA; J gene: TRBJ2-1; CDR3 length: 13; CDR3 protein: CASSEERMADQFF; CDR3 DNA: TGTGCCAGCAGTGAAGAGCGTATGGCAGACCAGTTCTTC
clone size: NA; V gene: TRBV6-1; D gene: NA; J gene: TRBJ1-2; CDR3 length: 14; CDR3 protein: CASSRGHLNYGYTF; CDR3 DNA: TGTGCCAGCAGCCGGGGACACCTCAACTATGGCTACACCTTC
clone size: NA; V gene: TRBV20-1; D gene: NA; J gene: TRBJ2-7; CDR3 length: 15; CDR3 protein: CSARVTGFRGREQYF; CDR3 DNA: TGCAGTGCTAGAGTAACAGGGTTCCGAGGCAGGGAGCAGTACTTC
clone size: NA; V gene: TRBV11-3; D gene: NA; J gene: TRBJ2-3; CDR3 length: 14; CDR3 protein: CASSLAGGTDTQYF; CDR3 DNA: TGTGCCAGCAGCTTAGCGGGTGGCACAGATACGCAGTATTTT
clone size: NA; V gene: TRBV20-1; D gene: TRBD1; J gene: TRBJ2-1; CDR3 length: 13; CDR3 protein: CSAGMTGYNEQFF; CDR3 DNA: TGCAGTGCAGGTATGACAGGGTACAATGAGCAGTTCTTC
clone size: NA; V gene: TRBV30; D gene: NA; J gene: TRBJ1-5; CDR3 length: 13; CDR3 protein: CAWSGGEGQPQHF; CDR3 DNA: TGTGCCTGGAGTGGGGGGGAGGGTCAGCCCCAGCATTTT
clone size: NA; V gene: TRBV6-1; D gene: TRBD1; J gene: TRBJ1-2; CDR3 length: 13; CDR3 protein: CASSEWDRGGYTF; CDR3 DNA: TGTGCCAGCAGTGAATGGGACAGGGGTGGCTACACCTTC
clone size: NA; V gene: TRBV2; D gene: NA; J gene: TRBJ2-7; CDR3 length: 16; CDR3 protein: CASSSLWTETDYEQYF; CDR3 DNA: TGTGCCAGCAGCTCTCTCTGGACAGAGACCGACTACGAGCAGTACTTC
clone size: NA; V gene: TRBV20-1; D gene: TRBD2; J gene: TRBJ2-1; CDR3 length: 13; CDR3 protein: CSVRLAGFNEQFF; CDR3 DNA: TGCAGTGTTCGACTAGCGGGCTTCAATGAGCAGTTCTTC
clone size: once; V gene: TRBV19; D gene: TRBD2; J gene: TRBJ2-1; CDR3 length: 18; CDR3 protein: CASSISALAGGVYNEQFF; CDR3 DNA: TGTGCCAGTAGTATTTCAGCCCTAGCGGGAGGAGTTTACAATGAGCAGTTCTTC
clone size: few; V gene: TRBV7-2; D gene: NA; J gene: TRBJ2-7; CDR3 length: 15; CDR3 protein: CASSLSWFQSYEQYF; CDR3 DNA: TGTGCCAGCAGCTTATCGTGGTTCCAGTCCTACGAGCAGTACTTC
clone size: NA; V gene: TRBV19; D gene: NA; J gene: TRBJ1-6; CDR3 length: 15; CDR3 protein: CASSLRRDRESPLHF; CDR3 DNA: TGTGCCAGTAGTCTAAGACGGGACCGAGAGTCACCCCTCCACTTT
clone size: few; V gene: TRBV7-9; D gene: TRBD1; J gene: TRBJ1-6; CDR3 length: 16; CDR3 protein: CASSLGGQGAYSPLHF; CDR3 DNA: TGTGCCAGCAGCTTAGGGGGACAGGGGGCCTATTCACCCCTCCACTTT
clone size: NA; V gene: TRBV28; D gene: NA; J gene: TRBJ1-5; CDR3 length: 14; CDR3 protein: CATGIDFSNQPQHF; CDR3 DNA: TGTGCCACCGGTATAGATTTTAGCAATCAGCCCCAGCATTTT
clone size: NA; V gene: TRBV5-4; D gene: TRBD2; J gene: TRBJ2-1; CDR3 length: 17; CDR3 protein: CASSSRTSGRSYNEQFF; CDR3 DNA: TGTGCCAGCAGCTCCAGGACTAGCGGGAGAAGCTACAATGAGCAGTTCTTC
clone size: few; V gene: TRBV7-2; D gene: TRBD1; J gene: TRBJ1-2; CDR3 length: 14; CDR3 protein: CASSPGTANYGYTF; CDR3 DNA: TGTGCCAGCAGTCCCGGGACAGCGAACTATGGCTACACCTTC
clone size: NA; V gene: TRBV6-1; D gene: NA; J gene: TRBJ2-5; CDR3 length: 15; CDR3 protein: CASSVHYPGQETQYF; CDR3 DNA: TGTGCCAGCAGTGTACACTACCCCGGCCAAGAGACCCAGTACTTC
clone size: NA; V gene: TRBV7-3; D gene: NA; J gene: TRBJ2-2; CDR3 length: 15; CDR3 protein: CASSLLGVGTGELFF; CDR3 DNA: TGTGCCAGCAGCTTATTAGGAGTTGGCACCGGGGAGCTGTTTTTT
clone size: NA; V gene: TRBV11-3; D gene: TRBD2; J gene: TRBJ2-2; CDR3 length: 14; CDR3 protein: CASSLAGGTGELFF; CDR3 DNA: TGTGCCAGCAGCTTAGCGGGAGGGACCGGGGAGCTGTTTTTT
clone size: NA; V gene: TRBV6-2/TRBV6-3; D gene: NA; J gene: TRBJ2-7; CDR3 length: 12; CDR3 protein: CASSTQPYEQYF; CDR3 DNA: TGTGCCAGCAGTACCCAACCCTACGAGCAGTACTTC
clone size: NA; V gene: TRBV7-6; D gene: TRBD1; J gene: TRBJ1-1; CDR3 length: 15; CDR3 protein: CASSSRQGANTEAFF; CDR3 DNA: TGTGCCAGCAGCTCTCGACAGGGGGCGAACACTGAAGCTTTCTTT
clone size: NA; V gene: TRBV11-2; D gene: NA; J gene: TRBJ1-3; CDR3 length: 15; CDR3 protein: CASSPTGATGNTIYF; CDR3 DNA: TGTGCCAGCAGCCCAACGGGGGCAACTGGAAACACCATATATTTT
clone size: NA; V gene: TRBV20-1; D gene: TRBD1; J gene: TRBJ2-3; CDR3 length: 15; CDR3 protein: CSAPNRGLGTDTQYF; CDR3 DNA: TGCAGTGCTCCTAACAGGGGGCTCGGCACAGATACGCAGTATTTT
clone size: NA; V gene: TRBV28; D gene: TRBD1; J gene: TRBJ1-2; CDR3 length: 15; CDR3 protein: CASSLGQVRFYGYTF; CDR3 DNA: TGTGCCAGCAGTTTAGGACAGGTTAGGTTTTATGGCTACACCTTC
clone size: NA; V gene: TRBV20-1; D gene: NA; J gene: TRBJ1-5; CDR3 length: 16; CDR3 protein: CSARQYFGDIYQPQHF; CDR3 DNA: TGCAGTGCTAGACAGTATTTCGGGGACATCTATCAGCCCCAGCATTTT
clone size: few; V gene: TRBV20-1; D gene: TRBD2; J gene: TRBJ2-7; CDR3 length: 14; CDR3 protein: CSADGLAGDYEQYF; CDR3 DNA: TGCAGTGCCGATGGACTAGCGGGAGACTACGAGCAGTACTTC
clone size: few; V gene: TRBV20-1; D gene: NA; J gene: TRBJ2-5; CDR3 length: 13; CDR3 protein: CSAPFGVGRSQYF; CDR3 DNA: TGCAGTGCCCCATTTGGGGTGGGGAGGTCCCAGTACTTC
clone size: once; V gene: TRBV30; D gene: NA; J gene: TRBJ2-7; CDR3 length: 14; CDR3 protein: CAWSVNGRMYEQYF; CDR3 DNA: TGTGCCTGGAGTGTAAATGGTCGGATGTACGAGCAGTACTTC
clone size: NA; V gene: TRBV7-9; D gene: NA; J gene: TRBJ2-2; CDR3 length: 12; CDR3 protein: CASSLDAGELFF; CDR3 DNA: TGTGCCAGCAGCTTAGATGCCGGGGAGCTGTTTTTT
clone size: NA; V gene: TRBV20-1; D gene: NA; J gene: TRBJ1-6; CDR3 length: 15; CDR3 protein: CSATSDGPIRSPLHF; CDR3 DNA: TGCAGTGCTACCTCGGACGGCCCTATCAGGTCACCCCTCCACTTT
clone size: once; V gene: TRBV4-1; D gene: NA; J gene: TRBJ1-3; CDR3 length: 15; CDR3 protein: CASSQEGQGGNTIYF; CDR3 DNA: TGCGCCAGCAGCCAAGAGGGCCAGGGGGGAAACACCATATATTTT
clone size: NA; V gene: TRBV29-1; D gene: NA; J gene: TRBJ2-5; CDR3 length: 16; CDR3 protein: CSVEVGQGRSQETQYF; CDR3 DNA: TGCAGCGTTGAGGTCGGGCAGGGGCGCTCCCAAGAGACCCAGTACTTC
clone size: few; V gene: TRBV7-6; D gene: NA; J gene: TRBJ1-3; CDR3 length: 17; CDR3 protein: CASSLESSGISGNTIYF; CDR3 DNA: TGTGCCAGCAGCTTAGAATCGTCGGGGATATCTGGAAACACCATATATTTT
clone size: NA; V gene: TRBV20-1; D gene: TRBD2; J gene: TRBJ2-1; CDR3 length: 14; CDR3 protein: CSARAGGTYNEQFF; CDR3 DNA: TGCAGTGCTAGGGCGGGAGGTACCTACAATGAGCAGTTCTTC
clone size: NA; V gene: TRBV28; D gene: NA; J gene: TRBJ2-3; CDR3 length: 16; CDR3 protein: CASSSRVAGSADTQYF; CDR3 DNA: TGTGCCAGCAGTTCACGGGTAGCAGGGTCCGCAGATACGCAGTATTTT